Each of the 30 T cell receptor beta chains below was sequenced from the same sample in a study of T cell responses to AZD1222 COVID-19 vaccine. Measured with immunoSEQ multiplex PCR; TCRdb has only the in-frame clones, and not every one. This sample carries over 100,000 clones, approximately 90% of them seen once, and the ten largest clones take around a sixth. The sample in question was peripheral blood, obtained on day 0 of AZD1222 vaccination. The receptors stem from an adult in good health.

The chain carries TRBV3-1 (or the pseudogene TRBV3-2) and TRBJ2-3; maybe TRBD2 (7 bases). Trimming pared 1 base from V and 3 bases from J, leaving 17 bases between. The CDR3 contains 17 residues. Germline CDR1 is LGHDT and CDR2 is YNNKEL (reference sequence). The CDR3 here is CASSQVRGGARTDTQYF. The CDR3 DNA is TGTGCCAGCAGCCAAGTAAGAGGGGGGGCGAGGACAGATACGCAGTATTTT.

This chain joins TRBV2 and TRBJ1-1; D is undetermined. Per germline, CDR1 SNHLY and CDR2 FYNNEI. The CDR3 has 12 residues. Trimming took 1 base from V and 8 from J, leaving 8 bases between them. For the CDR3, the DNA is TGTGCCAGCAGTGAAGTGAGGTCCGAAGCTTTCTTT. Translating gives CASSEVRSEAFF.

The V gene is TRBV5-5, the J gene TRBJ1-5; unclear D gene. There are 15 residues in the CDR3. V lost 5 bases, J lost 0 bases, and 12 bases lay in between. CDR1 and CDR2 (germline): SGHKS, YYEKEE (reference sequence). In nucleotides, the CDR3 is TGTGCCAGCAGGGTGGAGGGTTATAGCAATCAGCCCCAGCATTTT. Translation: CASRVEGYSNQPQHF.

This rearrangement joins TRBV10-2 to TRBJ1-5; TRBD1 might be the D (6 bases). Germline V gene sequence: CDR1 WSHSY, CDR2 SAAADI. V lost 3 bases and J lost 4, with 13 bases in between. The CDR3 covers 15 residues. The CDR3 is CASSDWTAENQPQHF. The CDR3 DNA sequence: TGCGCCAGCAGTGACTGGACAGCGGAAAATCAGCCCCAGCATTTT.

The chain uses TRBV19 and TRBJ1-1; D is uncertain. Germline V gives CDR1 LNHDA, CDR2 SQIVND (reference sequence). The CDR3 loop spans 15 amino acids. Trimming stripped 0 bases from V and 1 base from J, with 9 bases between. The CDR3 loop reads CASSIETPGNTEAFF. As DNA, the CDR3 is TGTGCCAGTAGTATAGAGACCCCAGGGAACACTGAAGCTTTCTTT. Full variable domain (remainder filled in from reference TRBV19 and TRBJ1-1): DGGITQSPKYLFRKEGQNVTLSCEQNLNHDAMYWYRQDPGQGLRLIYYSQIVNDFQKGDIAEGYSVSREKKESFPLTVTSAQKNPTAFYLCASSIETPGNTEAFFGQGTRLTVV.

V is TRBV7-3 and J is TRBJ2-1, with D possibly TRBD2 on 7 matching bases. CDR1 and CDR2 (germline): SGHTA, FQGTGA. The ends were cut back, 0 bases at V and 3 bases at J, with 12 bases in the middle. The CDR3 is 16 amino acids. The CDR3 is CASSLTGGADYNEQFF. DNA of the CDR3: TGTGCCAGCAGCTTAACAGGGGGGGCTGACTACAATGAGCAGTTCTTC. The full variable domain, its missing parts supplied by reference TRBV7-3 and TRBJ2-1, is GAGVSQTPSNKVTEKGKYVELRCDPISGHTALYWYRQSLGQGPEFLIYFQGTGAADDSGLPNDRFFAVRPEGSVSTLKIQRTERGDSAVYLCASSLTGGADYNEQFFGPGTRLTVL.

The rearrangement links TRBV10-2 to TRBJ1-1; unclear D gene. Germline V gene data show CDR1 as WSHSY and CDR2 as SAAADI. The CDR3 covers 13 residues. V dropped 5 bases and J dropped 0 bases, with 7 bases sitting between them. CDR3: CASSNPLNTEAFF. Written as DNA, the CDR3 is TGCGCCAGCAGTAACCCGTTGAACACTGAAGCTTTCTTT.

The V and J genes are TRBV29-1 and TRBJ1-1; D gene ambiguous. This CDR3 spans 13 amino acids. Germline CDR1 and CDR2: SQVTM and ANQGSEA. Trimming pared 0 bases from V and 11 bases from J, leaving 16 bases between. CDR3 loop: CSVEDHRDLGAFF. DNA of the CDR3: TGCAGCGTTGAAGATCATCGAGACTTGGGGGCTTTCTTT.

The gene calls are TRBV25-1 and TRBJ1-2, with D perhaps matching TRBD1 (5 bases). The V gene's germline CDR1 is MGHDK and CDR2 SYGVNS. The V end lost 4 bases, the J end lost 4 bases, and 22 bases lay between the germline ends. The CDR3 runs to 17 residues. Here the CDR3 reads CASSASSGLNSLYGYTF. CDR3 nucleotide sequence: TGTGCCAGCAGTGCTTCCTCGGGACTCAATTCCCTCTATGGCTACACCTTC.

Details on this clone: Sequence at one end of the junction differs from germline and may be a read error. V is TRBV12-5 and J is TRBJ2-1; 8 bases match TRBD2. The CDR3 sequence is 14 residues long. The germline V gene encodes CDR1 LGHNT and CDR2 FRNRAP. CDR3 DNA sequence: TGTGCTAGTGGTTTGACCGGGACTAGTGGGGCCAGGGTCTTC. The encoded protein is CASGLTGTSGARVF. The complete variable domain, with remaining parts taken from reference TRBV12-5 and TRBJ2-1, reads DARVTQTPRHKVTEMGQEVTMRCQPILGHNTVFWYRQTMMQGLELLAYFRNRAPLDDSGMPKDRFSAEMPDATLATLKIQPSEPRDSAVYFCASGLTGTSGARVFGPGTRLTVL.

This clone has just one count. The chain has TRBV6-5 and TRBJ1-5; 10 nucleotides align to TRBD1. V shed 2 bases, J shed 6 bases, and the junction held 4 bases outside the gene matches. CDR3 size: 15 residues. Germline lookup yields CDR1 MNHEY and CDR2 SVGAGI. The CDR3 DNA reads as TGTGCCAGCAGTTACGAACGGACAGGGGGTCAGCCCCAGCATTTT. This codes for CASSYERTGGQPQHF.

The chain joins TRBV3-1 (or the pseudogene TRBV3-2) to TRBJ2-5; unclear D gene. V was trimmed by 4 bases and J by 1 base, leaving 7 bases between them. This CDR3 is built from 13 residues. Germline V gene sequence: CDR1 LGHDT, CDR2 YNNKEL (reference sequence). DNA for the CDR3: TGTGCCAGCAGCCCCCGACCCCAAGAGACCCAGTACTTC. It encodes CASSPRPQETQYF.

This clone was observed a single time. The chain recombines TRBV5-1 with TRBJ1-2; weak D call: TRBD1 (6 bases). The CDR3 runs to 15 residues. With 0 bases removed from V and 4 bases from J, the gap between germline ends came to 13 bases. Germline V lookup: CDR1 SGHRS, CDR2 YFSETQ. CDR3 in DNA: TGCGCCAGCAGCTTGGAGGACAGTCCTCCCTATGGCTACACCTTC. It encodes CASSLEDSPPYGYTF.

This sequence joins TRBV6-5 and TRBJ2-2; possibly TRBD1 for D (5 bases). The CDR3 runs to 15 residues. The germline CDR1 and CDR2 sequences are MNHEY and SVGAGI. V lost 8 bases, J lost 2 bases, and 15 bases lay in between. The CDR3 DNA sequence: TGTGCCAGCTCCCGTTTGACAGCAAACACCGGGGAGCTGTTTTTT. Amino acids: CASSRLTANTGELFF.

The V call is TRBV9, the J call TRBJ2-4; TRBD1 might be the D (6 bases). The CDR3 has 15 residues. Looked up from germline, CDR1 is SGDLS and CDR2 is YYNGEE. V lost 2 bases, J lost 0 bases, and 9 bases lay in between. CDR3 loop: CASSVTGIAKNIQYF. Here the CDR3 DNA reads TGTGCCAGCAGCGTTACAGGGATAGCCAAAAACATTCAGTACTTC.

V usage is TRBV27 and J usage is TRBJ2-3; TRBD2 matches at 7 bases. V dropped 5 bases and J dropped 2; count of bases not matched to a gene: 7. CDR3 length: 15 residues. Germline CDR1 MNHEY, CDR2 SMNVEV (reference sequence). CDR3 DNA: TGTGCCAGCAGTGAGACTAGCTTCTACACAGATACGCAGTATTTT. Translating it yields CASSETSFYTDTQYF.

The chain couples TRBV11-2 to TRBJ2-7; 7 bases fit TRBD1. Germline V CDR1 and CDR2: SGHAT, FQNNGV. The CDR3 runs to 17 residues. The ends lost 5 bases at V and 6 bases at J; junction bases unmatched: 19. The CDR3 nucleotides read TGTGCCAGCAGCCCCATTACAGGGGCTCGGTCCCCTCTCGAGCAGTACTTC. Translated: CASSPITGARSPLEQYF. Full variable domain (outside the CDR3, taken from reference TRBV11-2 and TRBJ2-7): EAGVAQSPRYKIIEKRQSVAFWCNPISGHATLYWYQQILGQGPKLLIQFQNNGVVDDSQLPKDRFSAERLKGVDSTLKIQPAKLEDSAVYLCASSPITGARSPLEQYFGPGTRLTVT.

V usage is TRBV2 and J usage is TRBJ1-2; 8 positions agree with TRBD1. This CDR3 contains 12 residues. The germline V gene has CDR1 SNHLY and CDR2 FYNNEI. Trimming removed 9 bases from V and 7 bases from J; junction bases left unmatched: 7. The CDR3 region has the DNA TGTGCCAGATTGGACAGGGATATTGGCTACACCTTC. Translating it yields CARLDRDIGYTF.

This chain uses TRBV10-1 with TRBJ2-4; D is ambiguous. The germline gives CDR1 WNHNN, CDR2 SYGVQD (reference sequence). Trimming left V 0 bases short and J 3 bases short, with 6 bases between. The CDR3 spans 14 residues. CDR3 in amino acids: CASSESGRKNIQYF. The DNA of the CDR3 is TGCGCCAGCAGTGAGTCAGGGCGCAAAAACATTCAGTACTTC.

The chain has TRBV9 and TRBJ2-2; D perhaps matches TRBD2 (6 bases). This CDR3 region has 18 residues. Germline lookup yields CDR1 SGDLS and CDR2 YYNGEE. The V end was cut by 2 bases, the J end by 2 bases, with 19 bases between. The CDR3 sequence is CASSVRFSGGTNTGELFF. Written as DNA, the CDR3 is TGTGCCAGCAGCGTCCGCTTTAGTGGGGGGACTAACACCGGGGAGCTGTTTTTT.

This chain connects TRBV6-5 to TRBJ1-1; 7 bases match TRBD1. The CDR3 has 14 residues. Trimming at V came to 4 bases and at J to 3 bases, leaving 5 bases not matched to a gene. CDR1 is MNHEY and CDR2 is SVGAGI in the germline V gene. CDR3 protein: CASSSDRAYTEAFF. For the CDR3, the DNA is TGTGCCAGCAGTTCCGACAGGGCGTACACTGAAGCTTTCTTT.

This clone was observed once. The chain employs TRBV6-1 and TRBJ2-4; D is unresolved. The V gene's germline CDR1 is MNHNS and CDR2 SASEGT. The CDR3 totals 15 residues. Trimming stripped 1 base from V and 1 base from J, with 8 bases between. CDR3 DNA: TGTGCCAGCAGTGAAGTGGGCATGGCCAAAAACATTCAGTACTTC. It yields the protein CASSEVGMAKNIQYF.

The CDR3 reads CASSWTYYEQYF. DNA for the CDR3: TGTGCCAGCAGCTGGACATACTACGAGCAGTACTTC. The chain is built from TRBV7-9 and TRBJ2-7, with D possibly being TRBD1 (5 bases). The germline V and J ends were trimmed by 4 bases and 3 bases, with 7 bases remaining between them. Germline assignment: CDR1 SEHNR and CDR2 FQNEAQ (reference sequence). The CDR3 runs 12 residues.

This clone was observed once. The V gene is TRBV6-6, the J gene TRBJ2-2; the match to TRBD1 covers 9 bases. This CDR3 has 15 amino acids. The V gene's germline CDR1 is MNHNY and CDR2 SVGAGI (reference sequence). V trimming: 2 bases; J trimming: 6 bases; junction bases outside the gene matches: 4. The CDR3 region has the DNA TGTGCCAGCAGTTACGAAGGACAGGGGCCCGGGGAGCTGTTTTTT. Its protein is CASSYEGQGPGELFF.

The CDR3 loop reads CASSIRVSPTSGNTIYF. CDR3 coding DNA: TGTGCCAGTAGTATTAGAGTTAGCCCGACCTCTGGAAACACCATATATTTT. This rearrangement joins TRBV19 to TRBJ1-3, with D unclear. CDR1 and CDR2 (germline): LNHDA, SQIVND (reference sequence). This CDR3 comprises 17 residues. The V end was cut by 3 bases, the J end by 0 bases, with 15 bases between. Using reference TRBV19 and TRBJ1-3 for the parts outside the CDR3, the full variable domain is DGGITQSPKYLFRKEGQNVTLSCEQNLNHDAMYWYRQDPGQGLRLIYYSQIVNDFQKGDIAEGYSVSREKKESFPLTVTSAQKNPTAFYLCASSIRVSPTSGNTIYFGEGSWLTVV.

V gene TRBV9 combines with J gene TRBJ1-2, with D perhaps TRBD1 (5 bases). Germline lookup yields CDR1 SGDLS and CDR2 YYNGEE. This CDR3 contains 15 residues. V gave up 2 bases and J gave up 0 bases, with 11 bases separating them. The CDR3 is CASSVGGWSNYGYTF. The CDR3 nucleotides are TGTGCCAGCAGCGTGGGGGGGTGGTCTAACTATGGCTACACCTTC.

This chain uses TRBV7-9 with TRBJ2-1, with D tentatively TRBD2 (7 bases). CDR3 length: 15 residues. Trimming pared 5 bases from V and 10 bases from J, leaving 21 bases between. From germline, CDR1 is SEHNR and CDR2 FQNEAQ (reference sequence). In nucleotides, the CDR3 is TGTGCCAGCAGCGTTAGTGGGGGGGCCGCTCCCGAGCAGTTCTTC. This translates into CASSVSGGAAPEQFF.

J is TRBJ2-5 and V is TRBV6-1, with TRBD1 as a possible D gene (5 bases). CDR3 length equals 14 residues. V lost 3 bases and J lost 5, with 13 bases in between. The germline V gene encodes CDR1 MNHNS and CDR2 SASEGT. The CDR3 bases are TGTGCCAGCAGTGAGTTGGGGCCGACGGAGACCCAGTACTTC. Residues: CASSELGPTETQYF.

The chain has TRBV6-5 and TRBJ2-1; D possibly corresponds to TRBD2 (6 bases). The CDR3 totals 12 residues. V was pared by 2 bases and J by 8 bases, with 7 bases between. Germline values: CDR1 MNHEY, CDR2 SVGAGI. CDR3 region: CASSYPGDEQFF. The CDR3 DNA is TGTGCCAGCAGTTACCCGGGGGATGAGCAGTTCTTC.

The chain joins TRBV7-9 to TRBJ1-3, with D uncertain. CDR3 size: 14 residues. Germline values: CDR1 SEHNR, CDR2 FQNEAQ (reference sequence). The ends were cut back, 4 bases at V and 7 bases at J, with 14 bases in the middle. The CDR3 DNA follows: TGTGCCAGCAGCTCCGACCAGGAGGTTAACACCATATATTTT. Protein: CASSSDQEVNTIYF.